This T cell receptor beta chain was identified in a study of siplizumab effects on memory and regulatory T cells. The table came from immunoSEQ multiplex PCR; TCRdb's copy has only in-frame clones and leaves some out. The sample carries roughly 75,000 clones, 93% recorded once. This CDR3 is 14 amino acids long. CDR1 and CDR2 (germline): SGHVS, FNYEAQ. V gave up 5 bases and J gave up 2 bases, with 13 bases separating them. This clonotype was sampled from a human donor in good health. This chain uses TRBV7-6 with TRBJ2-7; D gene ambiguous. The specimen sequenced was CD8+ T cells sorted from blood. CDR3 in DNA: TGTGCCAGCAGCGACCCGGATGCCACCTACGAGCAGTACTTC. This gives the protein CASSDPDATYEQYF.